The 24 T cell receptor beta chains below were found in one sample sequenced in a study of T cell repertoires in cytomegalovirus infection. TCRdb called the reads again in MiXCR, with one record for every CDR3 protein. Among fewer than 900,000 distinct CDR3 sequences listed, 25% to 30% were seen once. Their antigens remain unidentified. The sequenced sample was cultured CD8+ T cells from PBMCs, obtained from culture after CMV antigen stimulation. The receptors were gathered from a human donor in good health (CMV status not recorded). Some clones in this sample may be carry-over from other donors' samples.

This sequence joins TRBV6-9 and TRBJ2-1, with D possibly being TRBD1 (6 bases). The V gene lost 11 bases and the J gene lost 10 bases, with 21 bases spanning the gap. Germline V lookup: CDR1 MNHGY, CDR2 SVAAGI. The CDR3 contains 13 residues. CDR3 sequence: CAGGGWIYGEQFF. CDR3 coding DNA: TGTGCCGGTGGGGGCTGGATCTACGGGGAGCAGTTCTTC.

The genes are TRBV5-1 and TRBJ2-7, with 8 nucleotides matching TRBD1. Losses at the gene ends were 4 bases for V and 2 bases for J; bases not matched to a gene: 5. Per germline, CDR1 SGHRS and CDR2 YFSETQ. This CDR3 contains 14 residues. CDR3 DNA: TGCGCCAGCAGCAGGGGACAGGAGCCCTACGAGCAGTACTTC. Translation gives CASSRGQEPYEQYF.

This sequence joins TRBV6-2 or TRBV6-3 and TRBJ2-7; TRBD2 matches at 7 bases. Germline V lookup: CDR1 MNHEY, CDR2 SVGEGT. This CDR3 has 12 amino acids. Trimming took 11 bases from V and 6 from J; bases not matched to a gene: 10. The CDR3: CACTAGVGEQYV. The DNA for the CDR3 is TGTGCCTGTACTGCGGGGGTCGGCGAGCAGTACGTC.

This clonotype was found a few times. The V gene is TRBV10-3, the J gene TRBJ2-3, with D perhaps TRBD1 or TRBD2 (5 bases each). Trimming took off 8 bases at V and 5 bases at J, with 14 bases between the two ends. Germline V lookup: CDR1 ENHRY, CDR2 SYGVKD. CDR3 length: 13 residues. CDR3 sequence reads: CAIGGYIVDTQYF. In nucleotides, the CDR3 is TGTGCCATCGGGGGTTACATTGTAGATACGCAGTATTTT.

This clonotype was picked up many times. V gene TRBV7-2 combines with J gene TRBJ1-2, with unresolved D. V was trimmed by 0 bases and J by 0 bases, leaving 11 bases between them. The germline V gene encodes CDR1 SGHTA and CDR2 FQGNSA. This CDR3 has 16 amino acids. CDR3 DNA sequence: TGTGCCAGCAGCTTAGCTGCCGGGAACACTAACTATGGCTACACCTTC. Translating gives CASSLAAGNTNYGYTF.

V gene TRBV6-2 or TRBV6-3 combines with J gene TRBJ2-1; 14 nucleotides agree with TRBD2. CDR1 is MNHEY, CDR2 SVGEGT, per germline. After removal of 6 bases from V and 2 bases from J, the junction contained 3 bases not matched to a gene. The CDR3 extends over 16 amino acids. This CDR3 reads CASRRLAGGPYNEQFF. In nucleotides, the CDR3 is TGTGCCAGCAGGAGACTAGCGGGGGGGCCCTACAATGAGCAGTTCTTC.

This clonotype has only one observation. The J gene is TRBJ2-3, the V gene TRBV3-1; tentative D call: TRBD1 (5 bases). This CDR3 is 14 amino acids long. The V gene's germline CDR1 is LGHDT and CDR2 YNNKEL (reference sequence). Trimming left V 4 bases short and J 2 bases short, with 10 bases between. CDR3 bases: TGTGCCAGCAGCCGCCCCAGGGACACAGATACGCAGTATTTT. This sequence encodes CASSRPRDTDTQYF.

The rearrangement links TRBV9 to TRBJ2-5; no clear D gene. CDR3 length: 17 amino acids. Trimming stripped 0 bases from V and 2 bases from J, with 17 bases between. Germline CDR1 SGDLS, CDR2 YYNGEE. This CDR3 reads CASSVEEVRPQQETQYF. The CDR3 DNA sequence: TGTGCCAGCAGCGTAGAGGAAGTCAGGCCCCAACAAGAGACCCAGTACTTC.

CDR3 residues: CASTPAGLGWDEQFF. The DNA for the CDR3 is TGTGCCAGCACCCCCGCGGGGCTAGGTTGGGATGAGCAGTTCTTC. This chain uses TRBV7-6 with TRBJ2-1, with D possibly being TRBD2 (6 bases). Germline V gene lookup returns CDR1 SGHVS and CDR2 FNYEAQ. This CDR3 comprises 15 residues. Trimming removed 7 bases at V and 8 bases at J, with 21 bases between.

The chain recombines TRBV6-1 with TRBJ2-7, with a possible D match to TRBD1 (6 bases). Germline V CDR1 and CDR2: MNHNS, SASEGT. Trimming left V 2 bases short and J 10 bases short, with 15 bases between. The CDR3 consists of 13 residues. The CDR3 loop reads CASSETGLVGQYV. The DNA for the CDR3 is TGTGCCAGCAGTGAAACAGGGTTGGTCGGCCAGTACGTC.

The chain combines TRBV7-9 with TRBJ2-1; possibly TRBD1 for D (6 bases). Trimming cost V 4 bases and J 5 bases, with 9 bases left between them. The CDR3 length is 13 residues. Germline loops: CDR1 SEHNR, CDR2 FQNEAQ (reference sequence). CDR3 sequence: CASSSGTNNEQFF. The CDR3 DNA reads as TGTGCCAGCAGCTCCGGGACAAACAATGAGCAGTTCTTC.

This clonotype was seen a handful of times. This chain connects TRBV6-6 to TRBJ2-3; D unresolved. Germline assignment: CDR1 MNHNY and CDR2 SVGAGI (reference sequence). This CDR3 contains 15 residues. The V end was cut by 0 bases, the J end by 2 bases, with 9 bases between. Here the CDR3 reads CASSYSSTVTDTQYF. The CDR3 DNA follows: TGTGCCAGCAGTTACTCGTCCACGGTCACAGATACGCAGTATTTT.

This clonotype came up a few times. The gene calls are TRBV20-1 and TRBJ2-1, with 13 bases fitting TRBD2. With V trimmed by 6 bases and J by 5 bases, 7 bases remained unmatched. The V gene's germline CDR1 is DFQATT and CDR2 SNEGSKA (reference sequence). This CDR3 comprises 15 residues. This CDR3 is CSATTSGGRDNEQFF. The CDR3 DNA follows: TGCAGTGCCACGACTAGCGGGGGGAGAGACAATGAGCAGTTCTTC.

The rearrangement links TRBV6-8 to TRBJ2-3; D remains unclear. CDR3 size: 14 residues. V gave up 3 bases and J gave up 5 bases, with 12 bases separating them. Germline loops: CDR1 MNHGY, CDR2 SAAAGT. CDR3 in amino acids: CASSYGQGVDTQYF. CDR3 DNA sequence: TGTGCCAGCAGTTATGGGCAAGGAGTAGATACGCAGTATTTT.

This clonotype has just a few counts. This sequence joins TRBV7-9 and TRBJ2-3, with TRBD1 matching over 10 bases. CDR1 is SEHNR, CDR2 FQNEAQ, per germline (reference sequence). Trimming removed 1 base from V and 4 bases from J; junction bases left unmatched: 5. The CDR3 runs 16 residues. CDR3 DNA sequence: TGTGCCAGCAGCTTAGGACCGGGACAGGGGTCAGATACGCAGTATTTT. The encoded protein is CASSLGPGQGSDTQYF.

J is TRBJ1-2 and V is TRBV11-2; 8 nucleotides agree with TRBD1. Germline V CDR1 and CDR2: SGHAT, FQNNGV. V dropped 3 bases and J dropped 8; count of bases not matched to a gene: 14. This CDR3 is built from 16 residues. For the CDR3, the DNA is TGTGCCAGCAGCTTGACGGGACAGGCCCAACTGCGCGGCTACACCTTC. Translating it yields CASSLTGQAQLRGYTF.

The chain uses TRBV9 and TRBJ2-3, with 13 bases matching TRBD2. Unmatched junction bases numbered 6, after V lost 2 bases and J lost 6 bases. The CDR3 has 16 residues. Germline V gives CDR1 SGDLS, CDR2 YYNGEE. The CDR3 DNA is TGTGCCAGCAGCGTGACTAGCGGGGGGCCCGCCGATACGCAGTATTTT. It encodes CASSVTSGGPADTQYF. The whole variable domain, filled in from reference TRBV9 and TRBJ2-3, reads DSGVTQTPKHLITATGQRVTLRCSPRSGDLSVYWYQQSLDQGLQFLIQYYNGEERAKGNILERFSAQQFPDLHSELNLSSLELGDSALYFCASSVTSGGPADTQYFGPGTRLTVL.

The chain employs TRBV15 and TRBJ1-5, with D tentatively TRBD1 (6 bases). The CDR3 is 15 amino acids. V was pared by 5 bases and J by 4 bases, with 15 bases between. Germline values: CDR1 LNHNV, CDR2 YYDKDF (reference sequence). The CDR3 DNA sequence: TGTGCCACCAGCCAGGGGCATCGGCTAAATCAGCCCCAGCATTTT. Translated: CATSQGHRLNQPQHF.

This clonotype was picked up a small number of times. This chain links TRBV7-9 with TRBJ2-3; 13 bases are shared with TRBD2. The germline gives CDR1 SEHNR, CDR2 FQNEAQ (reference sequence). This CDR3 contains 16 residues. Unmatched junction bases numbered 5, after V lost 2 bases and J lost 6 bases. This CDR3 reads CASSLTLAGGPDTQYF. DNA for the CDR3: TGTGCCAGCAGCTTAACACTAGCGGGGGGGCCGGATACGCAGTATTTT.

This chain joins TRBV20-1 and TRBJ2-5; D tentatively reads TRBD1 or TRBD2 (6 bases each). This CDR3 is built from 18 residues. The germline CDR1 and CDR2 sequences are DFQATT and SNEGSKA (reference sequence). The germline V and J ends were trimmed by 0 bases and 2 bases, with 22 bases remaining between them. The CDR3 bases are TGCAGTGCTAGAGATTGGAAAGGAGGGGGATTAAAACAAGAGACCCAGTACTTC. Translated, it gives CSARDWKGGGLKQETQYF.

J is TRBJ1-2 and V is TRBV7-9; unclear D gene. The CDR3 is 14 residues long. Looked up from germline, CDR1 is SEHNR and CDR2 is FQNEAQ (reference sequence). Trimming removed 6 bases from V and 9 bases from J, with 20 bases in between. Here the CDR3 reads CASSSGSAVDSYTF. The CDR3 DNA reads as TGTGCCAGCAGTTCCGGGTCCGCGGTGGATAGCTACACCTTC.

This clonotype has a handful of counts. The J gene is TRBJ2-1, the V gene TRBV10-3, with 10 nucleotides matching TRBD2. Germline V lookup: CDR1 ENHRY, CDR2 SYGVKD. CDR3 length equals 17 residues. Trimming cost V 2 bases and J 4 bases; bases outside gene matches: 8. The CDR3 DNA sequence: TGTGCCATCAGTGAGGGACCTAGCGGGGGCCCGTACAATGAGCAGTTCTTC. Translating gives CAISEGPSGGPYNEQFF.

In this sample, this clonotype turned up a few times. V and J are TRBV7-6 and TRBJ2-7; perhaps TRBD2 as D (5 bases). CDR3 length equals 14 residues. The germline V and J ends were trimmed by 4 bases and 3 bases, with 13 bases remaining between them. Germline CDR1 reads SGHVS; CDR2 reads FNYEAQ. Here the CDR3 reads CASSSTRGVYEQYV. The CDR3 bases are TGTGCCAGCAGCTCGACACGGGGAGTCTACGAGCAGTACGTC.

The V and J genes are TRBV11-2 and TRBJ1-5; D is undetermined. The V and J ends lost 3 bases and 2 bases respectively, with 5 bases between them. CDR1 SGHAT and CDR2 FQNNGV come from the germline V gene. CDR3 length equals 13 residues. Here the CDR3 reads CASSFNRNQPQHF. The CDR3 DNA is TGTGCCAGCAGCTTTAACCGCAATCAGCCCCAGCATTTT.